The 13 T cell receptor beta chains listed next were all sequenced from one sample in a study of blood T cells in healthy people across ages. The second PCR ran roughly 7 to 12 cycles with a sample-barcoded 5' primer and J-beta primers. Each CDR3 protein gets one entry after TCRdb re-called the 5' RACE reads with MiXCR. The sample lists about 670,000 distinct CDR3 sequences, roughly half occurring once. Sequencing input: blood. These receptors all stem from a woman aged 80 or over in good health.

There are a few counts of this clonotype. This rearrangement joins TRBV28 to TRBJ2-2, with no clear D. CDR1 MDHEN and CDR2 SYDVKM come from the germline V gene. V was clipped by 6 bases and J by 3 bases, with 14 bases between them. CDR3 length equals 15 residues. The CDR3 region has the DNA TGTGCCAGCAGGACTCCTCTTGCGGACACCGGGGAGCTGTTTTTT. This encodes CASRTPLADTGELFF.

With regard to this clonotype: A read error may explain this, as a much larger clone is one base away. This chain's CDR3 is CASSFVAPAYNEQYF. In DNA, the CDR3 is TGTGCCAGCAGTTTCGTTGCTCCAGCCTACAATGAGCAGTACTTC. The chain is built from TRBV12-3 or TRBV12-4 and TRBJ2-1; D ambiguous. The DNA end lines up better with TRBJ2-7; the J call may be wrong. The CDR3 consists of 15 residues.

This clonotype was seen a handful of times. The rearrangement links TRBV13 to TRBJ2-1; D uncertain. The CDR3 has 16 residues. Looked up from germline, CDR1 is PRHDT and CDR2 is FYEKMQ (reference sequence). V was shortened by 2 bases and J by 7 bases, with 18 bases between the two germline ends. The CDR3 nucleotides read TGTGCCAGCAGCTTAAAGTGGCGAGAAGATTTTAATGAGCAGTTCTTC. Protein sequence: CASSLKWREDFNEQFF. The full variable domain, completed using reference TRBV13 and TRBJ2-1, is AAGVIQSPRHLIKEKRETATLKCYPIPRHDTVYWYQQGPGQDPQFLISFYEKMQSDKGSIPDRFSAQQFSDYHSELNMSSLELGDSALYFCASSLKWREDFNEQFFGPGTRLTVL.

CDR3 in amino acids: CASSPETGPGEKLFF. CDR3 DNA sequence: TGTGCCAGCAGCCCCGAGACAGGGCCCGGTGAAAAACTGTTTTTT. The chain is built from TRBV16 and TRBJ1-4; 7 bases match TRBD1. V shed 4 bases, J shed 7 bases, and the junction held 9 bases outside the gene matches. The germline V gene encodes CDR1 KGHSY and CDR2 FQNENV. The CDR3 totals 15 residues.

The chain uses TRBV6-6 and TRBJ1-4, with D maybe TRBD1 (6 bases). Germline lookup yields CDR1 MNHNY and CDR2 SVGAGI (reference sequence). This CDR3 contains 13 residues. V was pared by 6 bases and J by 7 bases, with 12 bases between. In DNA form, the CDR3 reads TGTGCCAGCAGGGTAGGGACAACTGAAAAACTGTTTTTT. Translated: CASRVGTTEKLFF.

The CDR3, as DNA: TGTGCCAGCAGCCGGTCGGGCGGACTGAGCTCCTACAATGAGCAGTACTTC. This gives the protein CASSRSGGLSSYNEQYF. This chain joins TRBV3-1 and TRBJ2-1, with D possibly matching TRBD2 (5 bases). The end of the DNA is better explained by TRBJ2-7, so the J call may be wrong. The CDR3 length is 17 residues. Germline V gene data show CDR1 as LGHDT and CDR2 as YNNKEL (reference sequence).

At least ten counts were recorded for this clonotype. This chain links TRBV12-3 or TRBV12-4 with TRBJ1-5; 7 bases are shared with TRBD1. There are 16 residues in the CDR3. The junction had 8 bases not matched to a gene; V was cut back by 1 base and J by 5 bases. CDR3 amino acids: CASSLGEQGPDQPQHF. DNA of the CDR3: TGTGCCAGCAGTTTAGGGGAACAGGGGCCCGATCAGCCCCAGCATTTT.

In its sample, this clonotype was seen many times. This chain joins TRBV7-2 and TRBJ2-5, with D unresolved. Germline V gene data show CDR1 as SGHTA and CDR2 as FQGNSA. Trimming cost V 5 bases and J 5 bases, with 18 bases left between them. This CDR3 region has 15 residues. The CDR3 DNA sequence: TGTGCCAGCAGCCCCCCGGTTTCGGGCAGGGAGACCCAGTACTTC. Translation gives CASSPPVSGRETQYF. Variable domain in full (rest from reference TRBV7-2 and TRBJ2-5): GAGVSQSPSNKVTEKGKDVELRCDPISGHTALYWYRQSLGQGLEFLIYFQGNSAPDKSGLPSDRFSAERTGGSVSTLTIQRTQQEDSAVYLCASSPPVSGRETQYFGPGTRLLVL.

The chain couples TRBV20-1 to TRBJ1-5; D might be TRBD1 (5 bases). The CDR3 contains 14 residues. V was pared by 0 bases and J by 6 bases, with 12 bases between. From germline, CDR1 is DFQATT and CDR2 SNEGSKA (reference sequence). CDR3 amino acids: CSARERGRSQPQHF. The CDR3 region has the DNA TGCAGTGCTAGAGAAAGGGGACGGAGTCAGCCCCAGCATTTT.

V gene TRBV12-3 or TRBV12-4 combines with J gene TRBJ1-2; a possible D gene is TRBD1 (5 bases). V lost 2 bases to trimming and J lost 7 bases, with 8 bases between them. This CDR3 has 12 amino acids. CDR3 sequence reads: CASSLQGCGYTF. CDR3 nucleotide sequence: TGTGCCAGCAGTTTACAGGGCTGTGGCTACACCTTC.

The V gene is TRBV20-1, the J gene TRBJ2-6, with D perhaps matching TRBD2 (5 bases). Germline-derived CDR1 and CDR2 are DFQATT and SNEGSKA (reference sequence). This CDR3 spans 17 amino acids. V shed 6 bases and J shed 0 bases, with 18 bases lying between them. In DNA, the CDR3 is TGCAGTGCAGTGTTAGGACTCGTCAGCTCTGGGGCCAACGTCCTGACTTTC. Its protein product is CSAVLGLVSSGANVLTF.

The CDR3 is CASSPPAGSSYNEQYF. CDR3 nucleotides: TGTGCCAGCAGTCCCCCCGCGGGGAGCTCCTACAATGAGCAGTACTTC. V gene TRBV12-3 or TRBV12-4 combines with J gene TRBJ2-1; a possible D gene is TRBD2 (6 bases). The DNA end is more similar to TRBJ2-7, so the J call may be wrong. The CDR3 runs to 16 residues.

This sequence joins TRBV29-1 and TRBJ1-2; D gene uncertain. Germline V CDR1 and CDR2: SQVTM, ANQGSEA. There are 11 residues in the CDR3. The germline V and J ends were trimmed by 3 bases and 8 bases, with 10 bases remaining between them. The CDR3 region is CSVDRANGYTF. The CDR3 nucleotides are TGCAGCGTTGATCGGGCAAACGGCTACACCTTC.